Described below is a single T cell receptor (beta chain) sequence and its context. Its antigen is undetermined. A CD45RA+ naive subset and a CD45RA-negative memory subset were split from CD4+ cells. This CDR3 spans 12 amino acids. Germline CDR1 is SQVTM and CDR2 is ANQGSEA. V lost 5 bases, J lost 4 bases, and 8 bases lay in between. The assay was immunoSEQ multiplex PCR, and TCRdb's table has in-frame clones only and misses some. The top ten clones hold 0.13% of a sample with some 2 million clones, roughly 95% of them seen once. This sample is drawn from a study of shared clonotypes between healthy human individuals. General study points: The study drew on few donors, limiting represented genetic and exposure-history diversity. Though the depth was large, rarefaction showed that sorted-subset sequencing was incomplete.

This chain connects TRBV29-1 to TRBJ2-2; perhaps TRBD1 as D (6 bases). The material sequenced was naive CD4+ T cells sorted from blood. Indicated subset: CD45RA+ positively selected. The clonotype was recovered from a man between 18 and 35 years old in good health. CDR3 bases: TGCAGCGTTCAACAGGGCACCGGGGAGCTGTTTTTT. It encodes CSVQQGTGELFF.